Described below is a single T cell receptor (beta chain) sequence and its context. This CDR3 comprises 13 residues. Trimming cost V 2 bases and J 6 bases, with 11 bases left between them. The data derive from a study of control samples from healthy donors and cancer patients. Measured with immunoSEQ multiplex PCR; TCRdb has only the in-frame clones, and not every one. Of some 79,000 clones listed, more than 75% are singletons. This chain uses TRBV12-3 or TRBV12-4 with TRBJ2-7; maybe TRBD2 (6 bases). The specimen sequenced was blood. This sequence originates from a woman in her fifties or sixties in good health. The DNA of the CDR3 is TGTGCCAGCAGTTTATCCTTAGCGGTCGAGCAGTACTTC. It translates to CASSLSLAVEQYF.